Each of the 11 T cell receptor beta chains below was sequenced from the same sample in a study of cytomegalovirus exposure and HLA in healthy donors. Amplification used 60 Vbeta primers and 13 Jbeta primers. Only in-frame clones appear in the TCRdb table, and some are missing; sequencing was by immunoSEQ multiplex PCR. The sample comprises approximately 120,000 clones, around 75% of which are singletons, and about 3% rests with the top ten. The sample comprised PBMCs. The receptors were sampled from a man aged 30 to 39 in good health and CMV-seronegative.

The CDR3 nucleotides are TGTGCCAGCAGTTTAGGCGCGGGGGGAGCTGAAGCTTTCTTT. Protein: CASSLGAGGAEAFF. The chain has TRBV27 and TRBJ1-1; TRBD1 is a possible D gene (5 bases). This CDR3 contains 14 residues. Trimming removed 2 bases from V and 6 bases from J, with 13 bases in between. Germline CDR1 MNHEY, CDR2 SMNVEV (reference sequence).

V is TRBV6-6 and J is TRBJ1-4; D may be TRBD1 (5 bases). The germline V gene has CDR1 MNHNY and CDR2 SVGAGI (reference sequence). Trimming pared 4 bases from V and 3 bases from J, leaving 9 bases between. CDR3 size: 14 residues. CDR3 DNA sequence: TGTGCCAGCAGTTCGACAGAACCTAATGAAAAACTGTTTTTT. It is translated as CASSSTEPNEKLFF.

DNA for the CDR3: TGTGCCAGCAGCTTATTAGGGGGCCCCTACAATGAGCAGTTCTTC. This codes for CASSLLGGPYNEQFF. V usage is TRBV7-3 and J usage is TRBJ2-1; 7 bases map to TRBD1. CDR1 is SGHTA, CDR2 FQGTGA, per germline. V was clipped by 2 bases and J by 2 bases; unmatched bases: 3. The CDR3 loop spans 15 amino acids.

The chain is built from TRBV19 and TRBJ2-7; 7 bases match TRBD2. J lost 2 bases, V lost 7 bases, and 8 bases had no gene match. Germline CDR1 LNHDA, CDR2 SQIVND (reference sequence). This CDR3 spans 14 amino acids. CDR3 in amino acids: CASTSGEGAYEQYF. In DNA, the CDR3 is TGTGCCAGTACTTCCGGGGAGGGAGCCTACGAGCAGTACTTC.

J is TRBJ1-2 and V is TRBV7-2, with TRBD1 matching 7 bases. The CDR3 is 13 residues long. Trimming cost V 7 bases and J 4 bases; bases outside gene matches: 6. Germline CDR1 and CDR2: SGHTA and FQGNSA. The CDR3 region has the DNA TGTGCCAGCACACGACAGGGAAGCTATGGCTACACCTTC. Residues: CASTRQGSYGYTF.

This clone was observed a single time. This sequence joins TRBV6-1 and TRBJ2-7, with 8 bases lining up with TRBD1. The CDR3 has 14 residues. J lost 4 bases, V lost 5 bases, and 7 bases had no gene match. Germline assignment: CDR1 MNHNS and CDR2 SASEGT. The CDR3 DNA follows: TGTGCCAGCAGTCGGACAGGGAAAGGGTACGAGCAGTACTTC. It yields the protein CASSRTGKGYEQYF.

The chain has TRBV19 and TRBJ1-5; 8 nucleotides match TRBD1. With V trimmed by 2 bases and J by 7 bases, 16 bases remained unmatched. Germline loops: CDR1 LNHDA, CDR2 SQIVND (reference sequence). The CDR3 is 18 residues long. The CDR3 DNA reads TGTGCCAGTAGTATACCCGTCAGGGGGCCGATGCGGGGCCAGCCCCAGCATTTT. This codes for CASSIPVRGPMRGQPQHF.

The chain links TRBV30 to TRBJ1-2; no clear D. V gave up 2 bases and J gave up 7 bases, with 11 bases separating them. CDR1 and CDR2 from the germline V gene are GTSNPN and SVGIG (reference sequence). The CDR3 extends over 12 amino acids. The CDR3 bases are TGTGCCTGGAGTAGACTACCGGGTGGCTACACCTTC. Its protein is CAWSRLPGGYTF.

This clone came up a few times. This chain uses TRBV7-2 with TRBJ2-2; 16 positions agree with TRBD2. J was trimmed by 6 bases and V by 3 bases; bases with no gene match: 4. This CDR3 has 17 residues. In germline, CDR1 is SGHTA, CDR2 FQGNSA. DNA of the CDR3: TGTGCCAGCAGCTTGGGACTAGCGGGGGGGCCATCCGGGGAGCTGTTTTTT. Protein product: CASSLGLAGGPSGELFF.

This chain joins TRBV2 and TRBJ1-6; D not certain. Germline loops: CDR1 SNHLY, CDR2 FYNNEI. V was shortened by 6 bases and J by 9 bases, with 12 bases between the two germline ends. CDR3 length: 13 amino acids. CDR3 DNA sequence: TGTGCCAGCAGAGATGGTAGCGGTTCACCCCTCCACTTT. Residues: CASRDGSGSPLHF.

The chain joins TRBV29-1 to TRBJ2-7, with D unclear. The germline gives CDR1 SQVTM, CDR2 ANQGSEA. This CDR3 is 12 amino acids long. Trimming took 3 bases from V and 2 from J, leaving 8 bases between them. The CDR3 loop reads CSVEAAPYEQYF. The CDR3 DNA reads TGCAGCGTTGAGGCCGCCCCCTACGAGCAGTACTTC.